The rows below give T cell receptor beta chains drawn from one sample of a study of blood T cells in healthy people across ages. One entry per CDR3 protein results from TCRdb running MiXCR on the 5' RACE reads. Of roughly 1,000,000 distinct CDR3 sequences listed, about 25% are singletons. These records were also assigned to another study, of T cells of mothers and their children.

The material sequenced was blood. The receptors come from a girl aged 2-10 years in good health. Both conserved end residues are part of each CDR3.

v_call cdr3_aa
TRBV2 CASRPLKGKNIQYF
TRBV4-1 CASKGAGEYNSPLHF
TRBV3-1 CASSQTSAYNEQFF
TRBV5-1 CASSLTTGIREQYF
TRBV25-1 CASSDSIYEQYF
TRBV5-1 CASSAQGNEQFF
TRBV6-6 CASSYLTPGETQYF
TRBV7-2 CASSLELENGYTF
TRBV4-1 CASSQLLAGVYEQYF
TRBV12-3/TRBV12-4 CASSEGMGEQYF
TRBV7-2 CASSLAGTGRGGYTF
TRBV6-2/TRBV6-3 CASSPRGLEQFF
TRBV7-9 CASSDIQGATGNTTYF
TRBV15 CATSRPDRASYEQYF
TRBV7-9 CASSLGGDGNTIYF
TRBV7-6 CASSSGPLQWETQYF
TRBV12-3/TRBV12-4 CASSFSEMNTEAFF
TRBV15 CATSRDNRGGSYEQYF
TRBV20-1 CSASPGGSATNEKLFF
TRBV12-3/TRBV12-4 CASSPLAGGTTDTQYF
TRBV7-9 CASSPGQSYYGYTF
TRBV12-3/TRBV12-4 CASSPTGPDTGELFF
TRBV20-1 CSAREKTGGDTEAFF
TRBV27 CASSPRGVYTEAFF
TRBV29-1 CSVNGLAGNQETQYF
TRBV19 CASSIGQGRDEQYF
TRBV27 CASSPRATRDTQYF
TRBV12-3/TRBV12-4 CASSFRTIRGQETQYF